Detailed here is one T cell receptor beta chain. This sample was included in a study of control samples from healthy donors and cancer patients. The germline V gene encodes CDR1 SNHLY and CDR2 FYNNEI. CDR3 size: 16 residues. Trimming cost V 3 bases and J 4 bases; bases outside gene matches: 4. Profiling relied on immunoSEQ multiplex PCR, and the TCRdb table lists in-frame clones only, not all of them. The data show more than 95,000 clones, approximately 90% seen once. This TCR came from a woman aged 70-85 years in good health. Sequenced input: blood. The chain links TRBV2 to TRBJ2-2; 11 bases are shared with TRBD2. CDR3: CASSDSGGAVTGELFF. Written as DNA, the CDR3 is TGTGCCAGCAGTGATAGCGGGGGGGCGGTCACCGGGGAGCTGTTTTTT.